This T cell receptor beta chain was identified in a study of shared clonotypes between healthy human individuals. Donors, healthy HIV-negative adults, lacked recent acute infections or vaccinations. As concerns this clone: What it recognizes is unknown.

CDR1 is LNHDA and CDR2 is SQIVND in the germline V gene (reference sequence). The CDR3 covers 16 residues. J lost 4 bases, V lost 1 base, and 6 bases had no gene match. This table comes from immunoSEQ multiplex PCR, and its TCRdb copy is limited to in-frame clones, with some not included. This table has more than 2,000,000 clones, around nine tenths appearing once. General study points: With a handful of donors compared, 5% to 5.5% of naive CD4 clonotypes were shared. Estimated richness was generally greater in naive than memory subsets. Sequencing depth was expected to affect clonotype sharing among donors.

V gene TRBV19 combines with J gene TRBJ2-5, with 10 bases identical to TRBD2. Specimen: naive CD4+ T cells sorted from blood. As to subset: CD45RA+ positively selected. The source is a young man in good health. The DNA for the CDR3 is TGTGCCAGTAGTATAGCCCCAAGGACTAGCGGAGAGACCCAGTACTTC. Its protein product is CASSIAPRTSGETQYF. Full variable domain (missing parts from reference TRBV19 and TRBJ2-5): DGGITQSPKYLFRKEGQNVTLSCEQNLNHDAMYWYRQDPGQGLRLIYYSQIVNDFQKGDIAEGYSVSREKKESFPLTVTSAQKNPTAFYLCASSIAPRTSGETQYFGPGTRLLVL.